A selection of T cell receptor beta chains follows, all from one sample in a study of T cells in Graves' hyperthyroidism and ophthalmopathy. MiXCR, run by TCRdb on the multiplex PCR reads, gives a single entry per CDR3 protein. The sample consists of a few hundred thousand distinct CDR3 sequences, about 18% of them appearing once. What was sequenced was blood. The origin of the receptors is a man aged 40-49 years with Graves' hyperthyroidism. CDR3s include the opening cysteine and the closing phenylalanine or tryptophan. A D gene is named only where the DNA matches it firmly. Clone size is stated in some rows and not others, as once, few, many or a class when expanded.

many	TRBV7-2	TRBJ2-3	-	CASSSPQVTDTQYF	TGTGCCAGCAGCTCGCCCCAAGTAACAGATACGCAGTATTTT
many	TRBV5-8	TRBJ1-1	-	CASSLVGKAEAFF	TGTGCCAGCAGCTTGGTGGGGAAGGCTGAAGCTTTCTTT
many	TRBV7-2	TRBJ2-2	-	CASLIQGAGELFF	TGTGCCAGCTTAATACAGGGTGCAGGGGAGCTGTTTTTT
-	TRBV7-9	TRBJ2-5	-	CASSLGTAHQETQYF	TGTGCCAGCAGCTTGGGCACAGCTCACCAAGAGACCCAGTACTTC
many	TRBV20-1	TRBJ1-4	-	CSARAARAQEKLFF	TGCAGTGCTAGGGCGGCAAGGGCCCAGGAAAAACTGTTTTTT
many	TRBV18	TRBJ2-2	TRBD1	CASSPQDRTTGELFF	TGTGCCAGCTCACCACAGGACAGGACAACCGGGGAGCTGTTTTTT
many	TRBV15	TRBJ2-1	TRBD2	CATSRDRVAGGSEQFF	TGTGCCACCAGCAGAGATAGGGTAGCGGGGGGATCTGAGCAGTTCTTC
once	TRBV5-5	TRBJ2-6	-	CASSLASSGANVLTF	TGTGCCAGCAGCTTGGCCAGCTCCGGGGCCAACGTCCTGACTTTC
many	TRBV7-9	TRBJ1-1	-	CASSDPQPGNTEAFF	TGTGCCAGCAGCGACCCTCAGCCGGGGAACACTGAAGCTTTCTTT
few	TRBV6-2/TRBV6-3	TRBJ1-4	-	CASSYTYRAQNGSNEKLFF	TGTGCCAGCAGTTATACGTACAGGGCGCAAAACGGATCTAATGAAAAACTGTTTTTT
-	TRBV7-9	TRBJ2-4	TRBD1	CASSLTGGANIQYF	TGTGCCAGCAGCTTAACAGGGGGCGCGAACATTCAGTACTTC
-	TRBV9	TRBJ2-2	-	CASSVDLGRTGELFF	TGTGCCAGCAGCGTAGATTTAGGGCGGACCGGGGAGCTGTTTTTT
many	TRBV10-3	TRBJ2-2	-	CAISESGPANTGELFF	TGTGCCATCAGTGAGTCGGGGCCCGCGAACACCGGGGAGCTGTTTTTT
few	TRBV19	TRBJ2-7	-	CASSNQANSYEQYF	TGTGCCAGTAGTAACCAGGCGAACTCCTACGAGCAGTACTTC
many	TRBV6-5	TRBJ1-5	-	CASSYGLNQPQHF	TGTGCCAGCAGTTACGGCCTCAATCAGCCCCAGCATTTT
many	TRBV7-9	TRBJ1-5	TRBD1	CASSFDLGQGNQPQHF	TGTGCCAGCAGCTTCGATTTGGGACAGGGCAATCAGCCCCAGCATTTT
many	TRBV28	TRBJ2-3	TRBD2	CASSANSGEPRYTQYF	TGTGCCAGCAGTGCCAATAGCGGGGAACCGCGTTATACGCAGTATTTT
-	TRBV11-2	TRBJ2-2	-	CASSAGGRARTGELFF	TGTGCCAGCAGCGCAGGCGGCAGGGCGCGGACCGGGGAGCTGTTTTTT
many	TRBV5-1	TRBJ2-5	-	CASSLGDGWGFQETQYF	TGCGCCAGCAGCTTGGGAGACGGGTGGGGTTTTCAGGAGACCCAGTACTTC
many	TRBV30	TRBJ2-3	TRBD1	CAWSGQGGDTQYF	TGTGCCTGGAGTGGACAGGGCGGCGATACGCAGTATTTT
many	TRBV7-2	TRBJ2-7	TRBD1	CASSSDISTGTGGEQYF	TGTGCCAGCAGCTCTGATATTTCTACCGGGACAGGGGGCGAGCAGTACTTC
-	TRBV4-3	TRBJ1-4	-	CASSQELNEKLFF	TGCGCCAGCAGCCAAGAACTGAATGAAAAACTGTTTTTT